The 5 T cell receptor beta chains listed next were all sequenced from one sample in a study of shared clonotypes between healthy human individuals. Assay: immunoSEQ multiplex PCR; the TCRdb copy retains only in-frame clones and omits some. The data contain approximately 980,000 clones, about three quarters of them singletons. The sequencing input was memory CD4+ T cells sorted from blood. The subset is: CD45RA-negative fraction. These receptors came from a man aged 18 to 30 in good health.

This sequence joins TRBV10-3 and TRBJ2-1, with a possible D match to TRBD2 (5 bases). The germline CDR1 and CDR2 sequences are ENHRY and SYGVKD. V was clipped by 6 bases and J by 6 bases, with 15 bases between them. The CDR3 length is 14 residues. This CDR3 is CAIRRAPEGNEQFF. In DNA form, the CDR3 reads TGTGCCATCAGGCGGGCCCCAGAAGGCAATGAGCAGTTCTTC.

This clone was counted between two and nine times. The genes are TRBV6-1 and TRBJ1-6, with D uncertain. Germline V gives CDR1 MNHNS, CDR2 SASEGT. The CDR3 extends over 16 amino acids. Deletions cut 2 bases from V and 9 bases from J, with 17 bases between. DNA for the CDR3: TGTGCCAGCAGTGAAAGCCTCGGCAGAACCACTTCACCCCTCCACTTT. This codes for CASSESLGRTTSPLHF.

The chain carries TRBV29-1 and TRBJ2-1; 12 bases agree with TRBD2. This CDR3 is built from 16 residues. The germline gives CDR1 SQVTM, CDR2 ANQGSEA. V gave up 6 bases and J gave up 7 bases; unmatched junction bases: 13. The CDR3 nucleotides read TGCAGCGTCGCCGCTGGTACTAGCGGGGGGTTTAATGAGCAGTTCTTC. It encodes CSVAAGTSGGFNEQFF.

This chain links TRBV29-1 with TRBJ2-7, with D possibly TRBD2 on 5 matching bases. Looked up from germline, CDR1 is SQVTM and CDR2 is ANQGSEA. The CDR3 has 15 residues. V gave up 2 bases and J gave up 4 bases, with 18 bases separating them. The CDR3 reads CSVELGAPGRYEQYF. As DNA, the CDR3 is TGCAGCGTTGAACTAGGAGCCCCGGGGAGATACGAGCAGTACTTC.

The genes are TRBV5-1 and TRBJ1-1; 7 positions match TRBD1. This CDR3 comprises 14 residues. Looked up from germline, CDR1 is SGHRS and CDR2 is YFSETQ. V gave up 5 bases and J gave up 2 bases; unmatched junction bases: 6. For the CDR3, the DNA is TGCGCCAGCAGATTCGGGACAGCTAACACTGAAGCTTTCTTT. It specifies CASRFGTANTEAFF.